This T cell receptor beta chain originates from a study of CD8+CD57+ T cells in acquired aplastic anemia. CDR3 length: 13 amino acids. V lost 7 bases, J lost 14 bases, and 18 bases lay in between. Notes on the study in general: Patients and controls had CD8+ Simpson's diversity values that were not significantly distinct. A set of approximately 30 CD8+ CDR3 sequences was shared between patients and controls, and these sequences appeared highly expressed in patients.

Genomic DNA constituted the template upon which TCR beta VDJ and CDR3 profiling was performed. Each CDR3 protein gets one entry after TCRdb re-called the reads with MiXCR. The sample holds about 75,000 distinct CDR3 sequences; about three quarters are singletons and the top ten take roughly 80%. To note about this clonotype: What it binds is not known.

In patients chosen for sequencing, flow cytometry had shown CD8+CD57+ cell expansion. Severe acquired aplastic anemia was diagnosed in all patients. Sequencing was done on a sample of sorted CD4+, CD8+, or CD8+CD57+ T cells (not recorded which) from PBMCs. The TCR comes from a human donor with aplastic anemia. The genes are TRBV12-3 or TRBV12-4 and TRBJ1-6; D unresolved. The CDR3 is CASTQTPRESLHF. For the CDR3, the DNA is TGTGCCAGCACCCAAACCCCGAGAGAGTCCCTCCACTTT.